A selection of T cell receptor beta chains follows, all from one sample in a study of blood T cell repertoires in COVID-19. Using immunoSEQ multiplex PCR, the repertoire was profiled, and TCRdb retains in-frame clones only, with some absent. The repertoire holds under 200,000 clones, 80% seen once, with approximately 3.6% in the top ten. Specimen: PBMCs or T cells enriched from blood (not recorded which). These receptors all come from a woman aged 60-75 years who had recovered from COVID-19. Each CDR3 is given with its conserved first and last residue. Each record gives: D gene, V gene, clone size, J gene, CDR3 DNA, CDR3 protein. A D gene is named only where the DNA matches it firmly. The listing skips clone size in some rows; elsewhere it reads once, few, many or a size class.

.	TRBV6-6	.	TRBJ1-5	TGTGCCAGCAGTTACAGAGAATATAGCAATCAGCCCCAGCATTTT	CASSYREYSNQPQHF
.	TRBV6-5	few	TRBJ1-4	TGTGCCAGCGCGCGGGCTAATGAAAAACTGTTTTTT	CASARANEKLFF
.	TRBV5-6	.	TRBJ2-1	TGTGCCAGCAGCTTGTCCGGGGAACCGGGTGAGCAGTTCTTC	CASSLSGEPGEQFF
.	TRBV11-2	.	TRBJ2-5	TGTGCCAGCAGCTTAGTTGGCGGTGGGACCCAGTACTTC	CASSLVGGGTQYF
.	TRBV15	.	TRBJ2-6	TGTGCCACCAGCAGGCGAACCCCGGGGTCTGGGGCCAACGTCCTGACTTTC	CATSRRTPGSGANVLTF
TRBD1	TRBV28	.	TRBJ1-6	TGTGCCAGCAGTTTCGGGGACAGGGGAAATTCACCCCTCCACTTT	CASSFGDRGNSPLHF
TRBD1	TRBV5-1	.	TRBJ1-2	TGCGCCAGCAGCTCGGGACAGGGGGGCTATGGCTACACCTTC	CASSSGQGGYGYTF
TRBD1	TRBV12-5	few	TRBJ1-2	TGTGCTAGTGGAGACGAGAGACAGGGGTTTGGTGGCTACACCTTC	CASGDERQGFGGYTF
TRBD1	TRBV5-5	.	TRBJ1-1	TGTGCCAGCAGCTTGATGGGGTCAGGGGGCACTGAAGCTTTCTTT	CASSLMGSGGTEAFF
.	TRBV6-5	.	TRBJ2-3	TGTGCCAGCAGTTACGCGGGACGGAGTACAGATACGCAGTATTTT	CASSYAGRSTDTQYF
TRBD2	TRBV19	.	TRBJ2-3	TGTGCCAGTAGTATCGGGGGGGCCGCAGATACGCAGTATTTT	CASSIGGAADTQYF
.	TRBV27	.	TRBJ2-2	TGTGCCAGCAGCCTTTATTACACCGGGGAGCTGTTTTTT	CASSLYYTGELFF
.	TRBV30	few	TRBJ1-2	TGTGCCTCCCGGACAGCTGAGACTACTAACTATGGCTACACCTTC	CASRTAETTNYGYTF
.	TRBV14	.	TRBJ1-2	TGTGCCAGCAGCCAAGATTTCGGGTATGGCTACACCTTC	CASSQDFGYGYTF
TRBD2	TRBV7-9	.	TRBJ2-1	TGTGCCAGCAGCCGAGGCCGGGCTAGCGGGGGGGCCCCGCCACATGAGCAGTTCTTC	CASSRGRASGGAPPHEQFF
TRBD2	TRBV7-6	.	TRBJ2-5	TGTGCCAGCACGCAACTAGCGGGGGGCCTATCGACCCAGTACTTC	CASTQLAGGLSTQYF
.	TRBV5-5	.	TRBJ1-4	TGTGCCAGCAGCTTGGTGGGACAAATTGAAAAACTGTTTTTT	CASSLVGQIEKLFF
.	TRBV5-1	.	TRBJ1-2	TGCGCCAGCAGCATAGGGACTTCATTCTCATATGGCTACACCTTC	CASSIGTSFSYGYTF
TRBD1	TRBV11-2	.	TRBJ2-2	TGTGCCAGCAGCGCCCTACAGGGGGCGGACACCGGGGAGCTGTTTTTT	CASSALQGADTGELFF
.	TRBV5-1	.	TRBJ1-1	TGCGCCAGCAGCTTGGGAGTACAGGGTTTCGACACTGAAGCTTTCTTT	CASSLGVQGFDTEAFF
.	TRBV5-6	.	TRBJ1-3	TGTGCCAGCAGCTGGGTTTTCCCGGACAACTCTGGAAACACCATATATTTT	CASSWVFPDNSGNTIYF
.	TRBV7-8	.	TRBJ1-1	TGTGCCAGCAGCTTTCGAGCTTTTAACACTGAAGCTTTCTTT	CASSFRAFNTEAFF
.	TRBV7-9	.	TRBJ2-5	TGTGCCAGCAGCTACAGGGCACAGGAGACCCAGTACTTC	CASSYRAQETQYF
.	TRBV4-1	.	TRBJ2-5	TGCGCCAGCAGCCCGGGACAATACCAAGCCCAAGAGACCCAGTACTTC	CASSPGQYQAQETQYF
TRBD1	TRBV10-3	.	TRBJ2-3	TGTGCCATCAGTGATGGGACAGGGTCGGCAGATACGCAGTATTTT	CAISDGTGSADTQYF
.	TRBV2	.	TRBJ1-4	TGTGCCAGCAGGGAACAGGGCGCGTTTGATGAAAAACTGTTTTTT	CASREQGAFDEKLFF
.	TRBV4-1	.	TRBJ1-1	TGCGCCAGCAGCCAAGAACCGGGGAACACTGAAGCTTTCTTT	CASSQEPGNTEAFF
.	TRBV9	.	TRBJ2-3	TGTGCCAGCAGCGTAGAGGTCGGCGGATTTAGCACAGATACGCAGTATTTT	CASSVEVGGFSTDTQYF
.	TRBV30	.	TRBJ1-1	TGTGCCTGGAGCGCTGGCCTGTGGACTGAAGCTTTCTTT	CAWSAGLWTEAFF
TRBD2	TRBV27	.	TRBJ2-3	TGTGCCAGCAGTCTCGCCAGCGGGGGGTTTGCAGATACGCAGTATTTT	CASSLASGGFADTQYF
.	TRBV27	.	TRBJ2-7	TGTGCCAGCAAGTCAGGGGGGCCCGAGCAGTACTTC	CASKSGGPEQYF
TRBD2	TRBV5-1	.	TRBJ2-1	TGCGCCAGCAGCAGAGGGACTAGCGGGGGGTATGAGCAGTTCTTC	CASSRGTSGGYEQFF
.	TRBV19	few	TRBJ1-1	TGTGCCAGTATGGAGGGGCTCAACACTGAAGCTTTCTTT	CASMEGLNTEAFF